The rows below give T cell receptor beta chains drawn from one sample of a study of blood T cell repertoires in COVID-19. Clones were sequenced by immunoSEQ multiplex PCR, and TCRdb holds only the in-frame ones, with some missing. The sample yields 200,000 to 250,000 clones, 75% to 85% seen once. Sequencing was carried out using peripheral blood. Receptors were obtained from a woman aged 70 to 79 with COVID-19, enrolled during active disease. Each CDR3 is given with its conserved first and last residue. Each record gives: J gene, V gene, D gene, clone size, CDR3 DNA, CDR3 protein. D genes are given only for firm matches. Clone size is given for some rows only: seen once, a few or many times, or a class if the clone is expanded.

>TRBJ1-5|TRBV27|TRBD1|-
TGTGCCAGCAGAGGTAGGAACAGGGGACAGCCCCAGCATTTT
CASRGRNRGQPQHF
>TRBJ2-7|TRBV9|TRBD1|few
TGTGCCAGCAGCGCCTTGCCCACAGGGGCGTACGAGCAGTACTTC
CASSALPTGAYEQYF
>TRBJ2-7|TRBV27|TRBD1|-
TGTGCCAGCAGGTCCGACAGGGGGCTCAAGAGCTCACCCCACGAGCAGTACTTC
CASRSDRGLKSSPHEQYF
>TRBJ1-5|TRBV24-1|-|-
TGTGCCACCAGTGATATCGGGGATCAGCCCCAGCATTTT
CATSDIGDQPQHF
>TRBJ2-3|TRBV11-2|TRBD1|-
TGTGCCAGCAGCCGTTCAGCGGGGACAGGGGGCGGTACGCAGTATTTT
CASSRSAGTGGGTQYF
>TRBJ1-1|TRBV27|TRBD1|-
TGTGCCAGCATCCGACAGGGCGGCTTAGGTACTGAAGCTTTCTTT
CASIRQGGLGTEAFF
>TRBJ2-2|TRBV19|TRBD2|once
TGTGCCAGTACTAATAGCGGGAGGAGGGGGCCAGGGACCGGGGAGCTGTTTTTT
CASTNSGRRGPGTGELFF
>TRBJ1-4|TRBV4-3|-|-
TGCGCCAGCAGCCAGGAGCTTGGAAAACTGTTTTTT
CASSQELGKLFF
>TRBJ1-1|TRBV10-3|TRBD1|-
TGTGCCATCAGTGAGTCAGGGACAGGGGCCACTGAAGCTTTCTTT
CAISESGTGATEAFF
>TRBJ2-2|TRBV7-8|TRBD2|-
TGTGCCAGCAGCGAAGCGGGAGTTGGGACCGGGGAGCTGTTTTTT
CASSEAGVGTGELFF
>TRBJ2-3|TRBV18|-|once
TGTGCCAGCTCACCCCTTAACACAGATACGCAGTATTTT
CASSPLNTDTQYF
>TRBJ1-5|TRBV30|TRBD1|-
TGTGCCTGGAGTGTAAAGGACAGGGGTCATCAGCCCCAGCATTTT
CAWSVKDRGHQPQHF
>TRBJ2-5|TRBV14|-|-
TGTGCCAGCAGCCAAATAAGTGGATCCGGGGAGACCCAGTACTTC
CASSQISGSGETQYF
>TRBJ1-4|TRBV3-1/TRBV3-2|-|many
TGTGCCAGCAGCCAAGAGAGAGAAAAACTGTTTTTT
CASSQEREKLFF
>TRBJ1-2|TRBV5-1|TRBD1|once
TGCGCCAGCCGAGTGGCGGGGGACAGGGGAAATGGCTACACCTTC
CASRVAGDRGNGYTF
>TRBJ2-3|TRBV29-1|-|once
TGCAGCGTTGTTCCCGCACGGACAGTCACAGATACGCAGTATTTT
CSVVPARTVTDTQYF
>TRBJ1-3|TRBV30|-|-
TGTGCCTGGAGTGTACAGTACTCTGGAAACACCATATATTTT
CAWSVQYSGNTIYF
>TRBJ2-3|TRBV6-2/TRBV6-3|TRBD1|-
TGTGCCAGCAGCCCCGGGACAGGGGTTCCCACTACGCAGTATTTT
CASSPGTGVPTTQYF
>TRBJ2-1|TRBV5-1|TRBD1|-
TGCGCCAGCAGATATGGACAGGGACCTTACAATGAGCAGTTCTTC
CASRYGQGPYNEQFF
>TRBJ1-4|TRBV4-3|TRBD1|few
TGCGCCAGCAGCCAAGATGCCCTGCGGGACAGGGCTGCAACTAATGAAAAACTGTTTTTT
CASSQDALRDRAATNEKLFF
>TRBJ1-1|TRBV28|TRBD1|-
TGTGCCAGCAGTGGACAGGGCGTATTCGGGGACACTGAAGCTTTCTTT
CASSGQGVFGDTEAFF
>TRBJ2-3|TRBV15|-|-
TGTGCCACCAGCAGAGGACAACGCGGGGCGAGCACAGATACGCAGTATTTT
CATSRGQRGASTDTQYF
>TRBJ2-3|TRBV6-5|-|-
TGTGCCAGCAGTTACTCGATGACAGGGAGGACAGATACGCAGTATTTT
CASSYSMTGRTDTQYF
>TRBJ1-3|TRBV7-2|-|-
TGTGCCAGCAGCTTAGCCGGGGGGAATCCGACCACCATATATTTT
CASSLAGGNPTTIYF
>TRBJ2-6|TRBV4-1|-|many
TGCGCCAGCAGCTACCCGGGTTCCCTAAGCTCTGGGGCCAACGTCCTGACTTTC
CASSYPGSLSSGANVLTF
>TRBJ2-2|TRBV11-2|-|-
TGTGCCAGCAGCTTAGGAGGGCGGGCGTATACCGGGGAGCTGTTTTTT
CASSLGGRAYTGELFF
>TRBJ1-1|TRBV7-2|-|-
TGTGCCAGCAGCTCGGGACAGAACACTGAAGCTTTCTTT
CASSSGQNTEAFF
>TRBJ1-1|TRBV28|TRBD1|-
TGTGCCAGCAGTTTACCTTATCGGACAGGAGTGAACACTGAAGCTTTCTTT
CASSLPYRTGVNTEAFF
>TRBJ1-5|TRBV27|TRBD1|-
TGTGCCAGCAGATCCCGGACAGGGAAGGGCAATCAGCCCCAGCATTTT
CASRSRTGKGNQPQHF
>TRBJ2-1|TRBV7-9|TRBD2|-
TGTGCCAGCAGCTTAGGACTAGCGGGTACGGATGAGCAGTTCTTC
CASSLGLAGTDEQFF
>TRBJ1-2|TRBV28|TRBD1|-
TGTGCCAGCAGTTTGAGGGGGCTCGGCTACACCTTC
CASSLRGLGYTF